The present TCR beta chain was sequenced within a study of T-cell memory formation after mild COVID-19. Study-level results: CD4+ contracting clones were found mainly in CM and EM, and CD8+ ones in EMRA. Pre-infection memory harbored some responding clones, suggesting cross-reactive memory joined.

One entry per CDR3 protein results from TCRdb running MiXCR on the 5' RACE reads. Here the sample spans a few hundred thousand distinct CDR3 sequences, around 24% being singletons. In regard to this clonotype: Antigen unknown.

Germline CDR1 reads MNHEY; CDR2 reads SVGAGI. The CDR3 consists of 13 residues. Trimming removed 7 bases at V and 9 bases at J, with 18 bases between. This sequence originates from an adult woman who had mild COVID-19 (a few samples of this study predate the infection). Cell type and time point are not known. The chain has TRBV6-5 and TRBJ2-5; D uncertain. The sample was PBMCs or a T cell subset sorted from them (not recorded which). The CDR3 is CASTSPGDGAQYF. CDR3 coding DNA: TGTGCCAGCACCTCCCCCGGCGATGGGGCCCAGTACTTC.